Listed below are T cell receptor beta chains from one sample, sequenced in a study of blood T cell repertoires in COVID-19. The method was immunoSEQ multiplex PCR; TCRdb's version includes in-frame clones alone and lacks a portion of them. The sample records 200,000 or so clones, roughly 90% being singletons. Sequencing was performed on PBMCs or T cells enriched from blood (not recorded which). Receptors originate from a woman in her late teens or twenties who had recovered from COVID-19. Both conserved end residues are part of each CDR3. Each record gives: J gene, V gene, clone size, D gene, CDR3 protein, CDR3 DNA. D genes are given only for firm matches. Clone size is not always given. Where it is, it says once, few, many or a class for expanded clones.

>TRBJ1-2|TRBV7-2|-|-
CASSGGPRGGYTF
TGTGCCAGCAGCGGCGGGCCCCGGGGGGGCTACACCTTC
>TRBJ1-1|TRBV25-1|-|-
CASSDNRDWSSRAFF
TGTGCCAGCAGTGATAACCGAGATTGGAGTAGCCGGGCTTTCTTT
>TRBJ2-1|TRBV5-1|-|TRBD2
CASSSSGHKGNEQFF
TGCGCCAGCAGCTCTAGCGGACACAAGGGCAATGAGCAGTTCTTC
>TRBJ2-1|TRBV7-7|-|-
CASSPSGDEQFF
TGTGCCAGCAGCCCGTCCGGGGATGAGCAGTTCTTC
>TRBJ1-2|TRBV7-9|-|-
CASSSWDFTF
TGTGCCAGCAGCTCGTGGGACTTCACCTTC
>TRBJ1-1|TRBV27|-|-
CASSLGRNTEAFF
TGTGCCAGCAGTTTGGGGCGGAACACTGAAGCTTTCTTT
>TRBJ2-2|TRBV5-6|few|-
CASSLAGFGTGELFF
TGTGCCAGCAGCTTGGCAGGGTTTGGGACCGGGGAGCTGTTTTTT
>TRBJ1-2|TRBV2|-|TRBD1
CASISPRGTGAGYTF
TGTGCCAGCATTTCACCCCGAGGGACAGGGGCGGGCTACACCTTC
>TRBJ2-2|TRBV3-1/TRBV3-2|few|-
CASSQGGNTGELFF
TGTGCCAGCAGCCAAGGAGGGAACACCGGGGAGCTGTTTTTT
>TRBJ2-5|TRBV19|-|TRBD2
CASRPAGAFLQETQYF
TGTGCCAGTAGACCAGCGGGGGCCTTCCTCCAAGAGACCCAGTACTTC
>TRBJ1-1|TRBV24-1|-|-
CATSQGPAEAFF
TGTGCCACCAGTCAGGGCCCTGCTGAAGCTTTCTTT
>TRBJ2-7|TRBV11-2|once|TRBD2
CASSLGGGYEQYF
TGTGCCAGCAGCTTAGGCGGGGGCTACGAGCAGTACTTC
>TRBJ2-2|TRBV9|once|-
CASSVGDNANTGELFF
TGTGCCAGCAGCGTAGGGGACAACGCGAACACCGGGGAGCTGTTTTTT
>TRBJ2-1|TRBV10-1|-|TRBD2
CASSGNRGDDNEQFF
TGCGCCAGCAGTGGTAATCGGGGGGACGACAATGAGCAGTTCTTC
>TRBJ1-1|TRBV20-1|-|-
CSASPNRITEAFF
TGCAGTGCTAGTCCAAACAGGATCACTGAAGCTTTCTTT
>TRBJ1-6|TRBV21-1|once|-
CASSKGAGHANSPLHF
TGTGCCAGCAGCAAAGGAGCCGGACACGCCAATTCACCCCTCCACTTT
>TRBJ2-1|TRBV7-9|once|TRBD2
CASSWVGLAGTPYNEQFF
TGTGCCAGCAGCTGGGTGGGTCTAGCGGGGACCCCCTACAATGAGCAGTTCTTC
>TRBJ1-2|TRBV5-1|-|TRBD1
CASSLTGQGHGYTF
TGCGCCAGCAGCTTGACGGGACAGGGGCATGGCTACACCTTC
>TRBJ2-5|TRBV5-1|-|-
CASSLEGSKKETQYF
TGCGCCAGCAGCTTGGAGGGGTCGAAAAAAGAGACCCAGTACTTC
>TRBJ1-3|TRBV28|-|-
CASLSSGNTIYF
TGTGCCAGCCTTTCCTCTGGAAACACCATATATTTT
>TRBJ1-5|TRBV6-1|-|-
CASSETTGVNQPQHF
TGTGCCAGCAGTGAAACAACCGGGGTCAATCAGCCCCAGCATTTT
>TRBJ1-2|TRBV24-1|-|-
CATSAGGGRYGYTF
TGTGCCACCAGTGCCGGGGGAGGGAGGTATGGCTACACCTTC
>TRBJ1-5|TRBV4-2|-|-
CASSQEGPGGASNQPQHF
TGTGCCAGCAGCCAAGAAGGTCCCGGCGGGGCTAGCAATCAGCCCCAGCATTTT
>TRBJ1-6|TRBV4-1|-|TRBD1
CASSQEPTGTGVSPLHF
TGCGCCAGCAGCCAAGAACCGACAGGGACAGGGGTATCACCCCTCCACTTT
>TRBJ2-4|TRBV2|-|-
CASRQHWGVAKNIQYF
TGTGCCAGCAGACAACACTGGGGGGTAGCCAAAAACATTCAGTACTTC
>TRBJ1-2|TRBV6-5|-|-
CAVQANYGYTF
TGTGCGGTTCAAGCCAACTATGGCTACACCTTC
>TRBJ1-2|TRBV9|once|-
CASSVQNEGYGYTF
TGTGCCAGCAGCGTTCAGAACGAGGGTTATGGCTACACCTTC
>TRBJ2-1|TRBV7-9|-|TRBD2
CASSIGAGLANNEQFF
TGTGCCAGCAGCATTGGGGCGGGACTAGCTAACAATGAGCAGTTCTTC
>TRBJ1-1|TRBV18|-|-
CASSPVGGATEAFF
TGTGCCAGCTCACCGGTTGGGGGGGCCACTGAAGCTTTCTTT
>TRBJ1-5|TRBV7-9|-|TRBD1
CASSLVGGDGNQPQHF
TGTGCCAGCAGCTTAGTAGGGGGCGACGGCAATCAGCCCCAGCATTTT
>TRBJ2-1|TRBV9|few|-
CASSLSHGTFSEQFF
TGTGCCAGCAGCCTTAGTCACGGGACATTTAGTGAGCAGTTCTTC
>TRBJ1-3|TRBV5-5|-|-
CASSWGGTGVNTIYF
TGTGCCAGCAGCTGGGGAGGCACAGGAGTCAACACCATATATTTT
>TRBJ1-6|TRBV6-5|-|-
CASSYVGVMGSPLHF
TGTGCCAGCAGTTACGTCGGGGTAATGGGTTCACCCCTCCACTTT
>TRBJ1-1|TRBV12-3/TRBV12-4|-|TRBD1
CASSSRQGLAFF
TGTGCCAGCAGCAGCAGACAGGGTTTAGCTTTCTTT
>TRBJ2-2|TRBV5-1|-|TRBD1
CASSFGQGIIGELFF
TGCGCCAGCAGCTTCGGACAGGGGATAATCGGGGAGCTGTTTTTT
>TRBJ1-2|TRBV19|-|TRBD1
CASSRTGGTPYGYTF
TGTGCCAGTAGCCGGACAGGCGGGACCCCCTATGGCTACACCTTC
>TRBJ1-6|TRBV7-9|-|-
CASSLLSAPLHF
TGTGCCAGCAGCTTATTAAGCGCACCCCTCCACTTT
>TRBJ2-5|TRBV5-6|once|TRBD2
CASSPGTSWETQYF
TGTGCCAGCAGCCCAGGGACTAGCTGGGAGACCCAGTACTTC
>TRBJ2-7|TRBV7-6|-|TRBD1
CASSYNQGDHEQYF
TGTGCCAGCAGCTATAATCAGGGGGACCACGAGCAGTACTTC
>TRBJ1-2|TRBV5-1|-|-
CASSLAGYGYTF
TGCGCCAGCAGCTTGGCGGGCTATGGCTACACCTTC
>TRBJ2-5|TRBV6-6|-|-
CASSWDTQETQYF
TGTGCCAGCAGTTGGGACACCCAAGAGACCCAGTACTTC
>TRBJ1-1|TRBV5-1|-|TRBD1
CASSLVGGEAFF
TGCGCCAGCAGCTTGGTAGGGGGCGAAGCTTTCTTT
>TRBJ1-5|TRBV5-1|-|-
CASSLDSYQPQHF
TGCGCCAGCAGTCTTGACAGCTATCAGCCCCAGCATTTT
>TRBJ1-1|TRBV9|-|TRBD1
CASTQGMDTEAFF
TGTGCCAGCACACAGGGGATGGACACTGAAGCTTTCTTT